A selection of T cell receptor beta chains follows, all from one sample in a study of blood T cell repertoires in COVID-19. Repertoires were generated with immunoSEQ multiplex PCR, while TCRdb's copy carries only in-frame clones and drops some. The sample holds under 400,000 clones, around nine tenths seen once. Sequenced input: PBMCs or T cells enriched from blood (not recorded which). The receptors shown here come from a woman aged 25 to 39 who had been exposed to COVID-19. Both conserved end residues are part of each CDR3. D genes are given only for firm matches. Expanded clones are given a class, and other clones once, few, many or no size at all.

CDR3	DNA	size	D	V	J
CASSLAGLAGDEQFF	TGTGCCAGCAGCTTAGCGGGACTAGCGGGAGATGAGCAGTTCTTC	.	TRBD2	TRBV7-8	TRBJ2-1
CASSTSGRGYEQFF	TGTGCCAGCAGTACTAGCGGGAGGGGGTATGAGCAGTTCTTC	once	TRBD2	TRBV2	TRBJ2-1
CATSDRAGTRGSTDTQYF	TGTGCCACCAGTGATCGGGCCGGGACTAGGGGTAGCACAGATACGCAGTATTTT	.	TRBD2	TRBV24-1	TRBJ2-3
CASSLARRTEAFF	TGTGCCAGCAGCTTAGCCAGGAGGACTGAAGCTTTCTTT	once	.	TRBV11-3	TRBJ1-1
CASSFGSRDGGYTF	TGCGCCAGCAGCTTTGGTTCCAGGGATGGTGGCTACACCTTC	once	.	TRBV5-1	TRBJ1-2
CATTLASGNYEQYF	TGTGCCACTACCCTGGCTAGCGGGAACTACGAGCAGTACTTC	.	TRBD2	TRBV6-5	TRBJ2-7
CASTTGSAGELFF	TGTGCCAGCACCACAGGGTCGGCCGGGGAGCTGTTTTTT	.	.	TRBV28	TRBJ2-2
CSVGLQETQYF	TGCAGCGTTGGACTGCAAGAGACCCAGTACTTC	.	.	TRBV29-1	TRBJ2-5
CASSVITEAFF	TGTGCCAGCAGCGTTATAACTGAAGCTTTCTTT	.	.	TRBV9	TRBJ1-1
CASSVSTGRGELFF	TGTGCCAGCAGTGTATCGACAGGGCGGGGGGAGCTGTTTTTT	.	TRBD1	TRBV27	TRBJ2-2
CASSTDRANTGELFF	TGCGCCAGCAGCACCGACAGGGCGAACACCGGGGAGCTGTTTTTT	.	TRBD1	TRBV5-1	TRBJ2-2
CASSRGQGLNMNTEAFF	TGTGCCAGCAGCCGTGGACAGGGCCTGAACATGAACACTGAAGCTTTCTTT	.	TRBD1	TRBV27	TRBJ1-1
CASSLVGREEGYTF	TGTGCCAGCAGCTTAGTCGGTAGGGAGGAAGGCTACACCTTC	.	.	TRBV7-9	TRBJ1-2
CASSLAGTSGNEQFF	TGTGCCAGCAGCTTAGCTGGGACTAGCGGGAATGAGCAGTTCTTC	.	TRBD2	TRBV11-2	TRBJ2-1
CASSSEGTPNEKLFF	TGTGCCAGCAGCTCGGAGGGGACTCCTAATGAAAAACTGTTTTTT	.	.	TRBV5-5	TRBJ1-4
CATSILGLDNEQFF	TGTGCCACCAGCATATTAGGACTGGACAATGAGCAGTTCTTC	.	.	TRBV15	TRBJ2-1
CASSPPGTGYYGYTF	TGTGCCAGCAGTCCCCCTGGGACAGGGTACTATGGCTACACCTTC	.	TRBD1	TRBV28	TRBJ1-2
CASSSQGSEYGYTF	TGTGCCAGCAGCTCACAGGGAAGCGAGTATGGCTACACCTTC	.	.	TRBV11-1	TRBJ1-2
CASSQGTADLTEAFF	TGTGCCAGCAGCCAAGGGACAGCCGATCTCACTGAAGCTTTCTTT	.	.	TRBV3-1/TRBV3-2	TRBJ1-1
CSAGTGGEQYF	TGCAGTGCCGGGACAGGAGGCGAGCAGTACTTC	few	TRBD1	TRBV20-1	TRBJ2-7
CASTSGVNEKLFF	TGTGCCAGCACCTCGGGGGTTAATGAAAAACTGTTTTTT	.	.	TRBV28	TRBJ1-4
CASSLIPGQGSSGELFF	TGTGCCAGCAGCCTGATCCCGGGACAGGGGAGTTCCGGGGAGCTGTTTTTT	.	TRBD1	TRBV7-9	TRBJ2-2
CASSRGGRADGYTF	TGTGCCAGCAGCCGGGGAGGACGGGCGGATGGCTACACCTTC	.	.	TRBV27	TRBJ1-2
CASSLVAGGNQPQHF	TGCGCCAGCAGCTTGGTGGCAGGGGGCAATCAGCCCCAGCATTTT	.	.	TRBV5-1	TRBJ1-5
CASSLSQVLNYGYTF	TGTGCCAGCAGCCTCAGCCAGGTTCTTAACTATGGCTACACCTTC	.	.	TRBV28	TRBJ1-2
CASSVTGGSQPQHF	TGTGCCAGTAGTGTGACGGGGGGCAGTCAGCCCCAGCATTTT	.	.	TRBV19	TRBJ1-5
CASSLGRTGGGEQYF	TGTGCCAGCAGCTTAGGAAGGACAGGGGGTGGCGAGCAGTACTTC	once	TRBD1	TRBV7-6	TRBJ2-7
CASRSSGSITGELFF	TGTGCCAGCAGGTCTAGCGGGAGTATCACCGGGGAGCTGTTTTTT	.	TRBD2	TRBV9	TRBJ2-2
CASGLGLNEQFF	TGTGCCAGTGGACTAGGGCTGAATGAGCAGTTCTTC	.	TRBD2	TRBV19	TRBJ2-1
CASSPLGRENTGELFF	TGCGCCAGCAGCCCCTTAGGCAGGGAGAACACCGGGGAGCTGTTTTTT	.	.	TRBV4-1	TRBJ2-2
CASSPGLAGLPYEQYF	TGTGCCAGCAGCCCGGGACTAGCGGGTTTACCCTACGAGCAGTACTTC	.	TRBD2	TRBV7-2	TRBJ2-7
CATSRAGQGVTYEQYF	TGTGCCACCAGCAGGGCGGGACAGGGGGTCACCTACGAGCAGTACTTC	.	TRBD1	TRBV15	TRBJ2-7